The present entry profiles one T cell receptor beta chain with its context. Its antigen remains unidentified. This entry belongs to a study of cytomegalovirus exposure and HLA in healthy donors. In the study overall: Unique TCRs from HLA-typed donors, 65 million to 85 million of them, were held in an early data release. Notes on the study in general: The listing of 150 or so TCR beta chains classed them as cytomegalovirus-associated.

The PCR contained 60 Vbeta and 13 Jbeta primers. Study processing details: Roughly 11 million shared chains were among the roughly 78 million unique TCR beta chains that a later analysis counted. Repertoires were generated with immunoSEQ multiplex PCR, while TCRdb's copy carries only in-frame clones and drops some. V, J and clone size were drawn from that table, and D and trimming were deduced from the DNA. The data show 130,000 to 150,000 clones, roughly 80% seen once. The germline gives CDR1 MDHEN, CDR2 SYDVKM. V was clipped by 6 bases and J by 4 bases, with 9 bases between them. This CDR3 is 12 amino acids long.

Sequenced material: PBMCs. The receptor was isolated from a boy aged 2 to 10 in good health and CMV-seronegative. The chain recombines TRBV28 with TRBJ1-2, with D hard to call. Here the CDR3 reads CASRQLTYGYTF. The CDR3 DNA reads TGTGCCAGCAGACAGTTGACCTATGGCTACACCTTC.